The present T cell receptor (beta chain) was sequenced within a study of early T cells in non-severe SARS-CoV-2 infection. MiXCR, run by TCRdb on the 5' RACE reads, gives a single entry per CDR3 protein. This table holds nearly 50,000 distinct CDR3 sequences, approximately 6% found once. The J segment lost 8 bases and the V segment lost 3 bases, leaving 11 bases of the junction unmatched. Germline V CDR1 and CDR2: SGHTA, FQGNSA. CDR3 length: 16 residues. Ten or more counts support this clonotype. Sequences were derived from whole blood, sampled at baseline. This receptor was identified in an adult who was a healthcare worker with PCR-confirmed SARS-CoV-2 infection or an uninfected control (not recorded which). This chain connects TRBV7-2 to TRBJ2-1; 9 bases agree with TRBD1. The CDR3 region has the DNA TGTGCCAGCAGCTTGGGCGGGACAGGGTGGAGCGATGAGCAGTTCTTC. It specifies CASSLGGTGWSDEQFF.